Sequencing of this T cell receptor beta chain was carried out in a study of blood T cell repertoires in COVID-19. Overall study context: Both acute and convalescent COVID-19 samples were obtained from the United States, Italy and Spain. Sample material is recorded as cDNA or gDNA derived from T cells, B-cell-depleted T cells, or PBMCs.

CDR1 and CDR2 from the germline V gene are SGHDT and YYEEEE. The CDR3 consists of 14 residues. V was clipped by 3 bases and J by 3 bases; unmatched bases: 6. Per the original methods: Using reference gene primer amplification, nucleated cell counts were estimated. Repertoires were generated with immunoSEQ multiplex PCR, while TCRdb's copy carries only in-frame clones and drops some. V, J and clone size were drawn from that table, and D and trimming were deduced from the DNA. The sample consists of under 150,000 clones, around 84% of them appearing once. What was sequenced was peripheral blood. The chain uses TRBV5-6 and TRBJ2-7, with 7 bases matching TRBD1. The receptor's source is a man in his forties or fifties with acute or convalescent COVID-19. This chain's CDR3 is CASSWTGTDYEQYF. In nucleotides, the CDR3 is TGTGCCAGCAGCTGGACCGGGACAGACTACGAGCAGTACTTC.